The 32 T cell receptor beta chains reported below all come from one sample, sequenced in a study of blood T cell repertoires in COVID-19. Profiling relied on immunoSEQ multiplex PCR, and the TCRdb table lists in-frame clones only, not all of them. Of around 100,000 clones in the sample, 70% to 90% were seen once. The sample consisted of peripheral blood. The receptor set was obtained from a man aged 50-60 years in a cohort sampled during active COVID-19.

The chain employs TRBV6-2 or TRBV6-3 and TRBJ1-6; no firm D call. The CDR3 spans 15 residues. CDR1 is MNHEY, CDR2 SVGEGT, per germline. Deletions cut 0 bases from V and 7 bases from J, with 10 bases between. The CDR3 coding sequence is TGTGCCAGCAGTTACTCGGGCGCGGGGAATTCACCCCTCCACTTT. Protein: CASSYSGAGNSPLHF.

The chain carries TRBV21-1 and TRBJ1-4; the table assigns TRBD1, which was not confirmed against the DNA. TRBV21-1 is termed a pseudogene. The CDR3 covers 11 residues. The CDR3 loop reads CASRVSEKLFF. The DNA of the CDR3 is TGTGCCAGCAGGGTCAGTGAAAAACTGTTTTTT.

The chain carries TRBV16 and TRBJ1-2; a weak D match, TRBD1 (5 bases). The V gene lost 4 bases and the J gene lost 0 bases, with 12 bases spanning the gap. Germline values: CDR1 KGHSY, CDR2 FQNENV. The CDR3 covers 15 residues. The CDR3, as DNA: TGTGCCAGCAGCCCAACAGGCGGAGCTAACTATGGCTACACCTTC. It is translated as CASSPTGGANYGYTF.

V usage is TRBV19 and J usage is TRBJ1-4, with 9 bases matching TRBD1. Germline V CDR1 and CDR2: LNHDA, SQIVND (reference sequence). This CDR3 region has 15 residues. The junction had 13 bases not matched to a gene; V was cut back by 10 bases and J by 7 bases. CDR3 DNA: TGTGCCACATCTAACCCACAGGGGGCTCGTGAAAAACTGTTTTTT. Amino acids: CATSNPQGAREKLFF.

The count of this clone is one. The chain combines TRBV27 with TRBJ2-3, with D tentatively TRBD2 (6 bases). CDR1 is MNHEY and CDR2 is SMNVEV in the germline V gene (reference sequence). Deletions cut 4 bases from V and 1 base from J, with 18 bases between. The CDR3 is made up of 17 amino acids. In DNA, the CDR3 is TGTGCCAGCAGTTCCCGGTCAGGAGGGACCGGCACAGATACGCAGTATTTT. Its protein is CASSSRSGGTGTDTQYF.

The V gene is TRBV27, the J gene TRBJ2-1; TRBD2 agrees at 10 bases. This CDR3 region has 16 residues. Germline CDR1 MNHEY, CDR2 SMNVEV (reference sequence). Trimming removed 3 bases from V and 11 bases from J; junction bases left unmatched: 13. This CDR3 is CASSLRPGSGGDKQFF. As DNA, the CDR3 is TGTGCCAGCAGTTTGCGCCCAGGGAGCGGGGGGGATAAGCAGTTCTTC.

V gene TRBV10-3 combines with J gene TRBJ1-1; 7 nucleotides agree with TRBD1. This CDR3 has 14 residues. Germline V lookup: CDR1 ENHRY, CDR2 SYGVKD. V lost 4 bases, J lost 8 bases, and 10 bases stayed unmatched. The CDR3: CAISGTGQVTEAFF. As DNA, the CDR3 is TGTGCCATCAGTGGGACAGGACAGGTCACGGAAGCTTTCTTT.

This chain links TRBV28 with TRBJ2-1; 8 bases map to TRBD2. Germline values: CDR1 MDHEN, CDR2 SYDVKM. The junction had 2 bases not matched to a gene; V was cut back by 1 base and J by 12 bases. CDR3 length: 12 residues. The CDR3: CASSLLREAQFF. DNA of the CDR3: TGTGCCAGCAGTTTATTGCGGGAGGCGCAGTTCTTC.

This clone showed up just once. CDR3 nucleotide sequence: TGTGCCAGCAGTCCGGACACCAATACTGGAAACACCATATATTTT. Its protein is CASSPDTNTGNTIYF. The rearrangement links TRBV6-5 to TRBJ1-3; D is possibly TRBD1 (5 bases). From germline, CDR1 is MNHEY and CDR2 SVGAGI. CDR3 length equals 15 residues. Deletions cut 5 bases from V and 2 bases from J, with 13 bases between.

This clone was counted once. V and J are TRBV9 and TRBJ2-6, with a weak D call TRBD2 (5 bases). The V gene lost 0 bases and the J gene lost 4 bases, with 11 bases spanning the gap. The CDR3 is 16 residues long. Looked up from germline, CDR1 is SGDLS and CDR2 is YYNGEE. The CDR3 bases are TGTGCCAGCAGCGTAGGAGGGTATGGGGGGGCCAACGTCCTGACTTTC. Its protein product is CASSVGGYGGANVLTF. Based on the CDR3 plus reference TRBV9 and TRBJ2-6, the full variable domain is DSGVTQTPKHLITATGQRVTLRCSPRSGDLSVYWYQQSLDQGLQFLIQYYNGEERAKGNILERFSAQQFPDLHSELNLSSLELGDSALYFCASSVGGYGGANVLTFGAGSRLTVL.

The CDR3 reads CATNNEKLFF. The CDR3 DNA follows: TGTGCCACCAATAATGAAAAACTGTTTTTT. This chain joins TRBV6-5 and TRBJ1-4; D remains ambiguous. Germline CDR1 MNHEY, CDR2 SVGAGI. V was cut by 10 bases and J by 4 bases, with 4 bases left in between. The length of the CDR3 is 10 residues.

The chain carries TRBV19 and TRBJ1-4; 7 bases agree with TRBD1. The J segment lost 4 bases and the V segment lost 3 bases, leaving 8 bases of the junction unmatched. Per germline, CDR1 LNHDA and CDR2 SQIVND (reference sequence). CDR3 length equals 16 residues. CDR3 nucleotide sequence: TGTGCCAGTAGTATCGGAGCGACAGGGAATAATGAAAAACTGTTTTTT. It is translated as CASSIGATGNNEKLFF.

This clone was picked up one time. The V and J genes are TRBV7-9 and TRBJ1-2, with D perhaps matching TRBD1 (5 bases). This CDR3 has 16 amino acids. Germline V gives CDR1 SEHNR, CDR2 FQNEAQ (reference sequence). The V end was cut by 0 bases, the J end by 6 bases, with 17 bases between. CDR3 loop: CASSLALGGAGHGYTF. For the CDR3, the DNA is TGTGCCAGCAGCTTAGCGCTAGGAGGGGCCGGACATGGCTACACCTTC.

The chain employs TRBV7-8 and TRBJ1-2; D possibly corresponds to TRBD1 (5 bases). V lost 7 bases, J lost 6 bases, and 21 bases lay in between. The germline CDR1 and CDR2 sequences are SGHVS and FQNEAQ. CDR3 length: 15 residues. The DNA of the CDR3 is TGTGCCAGCACCCCTTACGGGACTCTAGAACATGGCTACACCTTC. Translating gives CASTPYGTLEHGYTF.

The chain uses TRBV19 and TRBJ1-1; D is possibly TRBD1 (6 bases). The CDR3 is 14 residues long. Germline V lookup: CDR1 LNHDA, CDR2 SQIVND (reference sequence). Trimming removed 7 bases from V and 3 bases from J, with 15 bases in between. The CDR3, as DNA: TGTGCCAGTATAAGCCTAGGGGGTTACACTGAAGCTTTCTTT. This sequence encodes CASISLGGYTEAFF.

J is TRBJ1-1 and V is TRBV7-2; D is undetermined. This CDR3 has 16 residues. Per the germline V gene, CDR1 is SGHTA and CDR2 is FQGNSA. V was shortened by 0 bases and J by 0 bases, with 11 bases between the two germline ends. The CDR3 is CASSLAPGIMNTEAFF. CDR3 in DNA: TGTGCCAGCAGCTTAGCGCCGGGGATCATGAACACTGAAGCTTTCTTT.

The rearrangement joins TRBV14 to TRBJ2-2, with 9 bases that match TRBD1. This CDR3 has 18 amino acids. V lost 7 bases to trimming and J lost 0 bases; unmatched junction nucleotides: 12. CDR1 and CDR2 (germline): SGHDN, FVKESK. Here the CDR3 reads CASKTQTGGIPNTGELFF. Written as DNA, the CDR3 is TGTGCCAGCAAAACACAGACAGGGGGGATCCCGAACACCGGGGAGCTGTTTTTT.

The chain employs TRBV27 and TRBJ2-5; D might be TRBD2 (6 bases). The V gene lost 4 bases and the J gene lost 2 bases, with 17 bases spanning the gap. Germline V gene sequence: CDR1 MNHEY, CDR2 SMNVEV (reference sequence). The CDR3 covers 16 residues. The CDR3 DNA reads TGTGCCAGCAGTTCAGCTAAGTTCGGGGGTCAAGAGACCCAGTACTTC. This gives the protein CASSSAKFGGQETQYF.

The gene calls are TRBV9 and TRBJ1-3; TRBD1 matches at 8 bases. Trimming cost V 0 bases and J 4 bases; bases outside gene matches: 3. Germline values: CDR1 SGDLS, CDR2 YYNGEE. The CDR3 sequence is 15 residues long. In nucleotides, the CDR3 is TGTGCCAGCAGCGTAGGGACAGGGTACGGAAACACCATATATTTT. Translating gives CASSVGTGYGNTIYF.

This rearrangement joins TRBV19 to TRBJ2-1, with D possibly TRBD2 on 5 matching bases. The CDR3 spans 13 residues. V dropped 2 bases and J dropped 10 bases, with 12 bases sitting between them. CDR1 is LNHDA, CDR2 SQIVND, per germline (reference sequence). This CDR3 is CASSITSPAEQFF. In nucleotides, the CDR3 is TGTGCCAGTAGTATAACTAGTCCGGCGGAGCAGTTCTTC.

The V call is TRBV29-1, the J call TRBJ2-3, with D possibly matching TRBD1 (6 bases). This CDR3 spans 14 amino acids. In germline, CDR1 is SQVTM, CDR2 ANQGSEA. V was pared by 4 bases and J by 5 bases, with 16 bases between. The CDR3 reads CSVGPGERGDTQYF. The DNA of the CDR3 is TGCAGCGTTGGACCAGGGGAGAGGGGAGATACGCAGTATTTT.

The CDR3 nucleotides read TGTGCCACCAGCAGATCCCCTCCGGGGGAAAACCAAGAGACCCAGTACTTC. Its protein is CATSRSPPGENQETQYF. This rearrangement joins TRBV15 to TRBJ2-5, with D tentatively TRBD2 (6 bases). Germline V gene sequence: CDR1 LNHNV, CDR2 YYDKDF (reference sequence). The CDR3 is made up of 17 amino acids. Trimming shortened V by 2 bases and J by 0 bases, and 16 bases separated the two germline ends.

The chain is built from TRBV11-3 and TRBJ1-5; TRBD1 matches 8 bases. Looked up from germline, CDR1 is SGHNT and CDR2 is YENEEA. The V segment lost 5 bases and the J segment 3 bases; nucleotides outside the gene matches: 9. This CDR3 has 16 amino acids. This CDR3 reads CASSPTKGQVNQPQHF. The CDR3 DNA is TGTGCCAGCAGCCCGACGAAGGGACAGGTCAATCAGCCCCAGCATTTT.

The gene calls are TRBV27 and TRBJ1-1; tentative D call: TRBD1 (6 bases). Germline CDR1 is MNHEY and CDR2 is SMNVEV (reference sequence). This CDR3 contains 14 residues. Trimming removed 6 bases at V and 0 bases at J, with 11 bases between. The CDR3 here is CASRDGTLNTEAFF. The CDR3 nucleotides are TGTGCCAGCAGAGACGGGACACTGAACACTGAAGCTTTCTTT.

The V call is TRBV14, the J call TRBJ1-5; TRBD1 agrees at 7 bases. The CDR3 is 15 residues long. V shed 4 bases and J 4 bases; nucleotides not matched to a gene: 7. Looked up from germline, CDR1 is SGHDN and CDR2 is FVKESK. This CDR3 reads CASSLLWTGNQPQHF. As DNA, the CDR3 is TGTGCCAGCAGCCTCCTATGGACAGGAAATCAGCCCCAGCATTTT.

The chain is built from TRBV5-1 and TRBJ1-1; 10 bases are a match to TRBD1. The CDR3 runs 14 residues. Germline CDR1 is SGHRS and CDR2 is YFSETQ. V trimming: 3 bases; J trimming: 2 bases; junction bases outside the gene matches: 1. CDR3 region: CASSSTGGNTEAFF. The CDR3 DNA reads as TGCGCCAGCAGCTCGACAGGGGGCAACACTGAAGCTTTCTTT.

This chain uses TRBV11-3 with TRBJ1-2, with D possibly TRBD1 on 5 matching bases. The CDR3 has 14 amino acids. Germline V CDR1 and CDR2: SGHNT, YENEEA. Trimming left V 1 base short and J 8 bases short, with 14 bases between. The CDR3 is CASSLGPQGDGYTF. CDR3 sequence (DNA): TGTGCCAGCAGCTTAGGCCCCCAGGGTGACGGCTACACCTTC.

The V gene is TRBV5-6, the J gene TRBJ1-5; 7 bases map to TRBD1. Trimming removed 4 bases from V and 2 bases from J; junction bases left unmatched: 6. CDR1 SGHDT and CDR2 YYEEEE come from the germline V gene. CDR3 size: 15 residues. The DNA for the CDR3 is TGTGCCAGCAGCCGCAGACAGGGCGGCAATCAGCCCCAGCATTTT. This codes for CASSRRQGGNQPQHF.

Only a few counts were recorded for this clone. The chain is built from TRBV6-2 or TRBV6-3 and TRBJ1-5; no firm D call. Germline V lookup: CDR1 MNHEY, CDR2 SVGEGT. Trimming removed 0 bases at V and 7 bases at J, with 13 bases between. The length of the CDR3 is 15 residues. The CDR3 reads CASSYSGGLGQPQHF. Written as DNA, the CDR3 is TGTGCCAGCAGTTACTCGGGAGGTCTCGGGCAGCCCCAGCATTTT.

The chain is built from TRBV27 and TRBJ2-1; D not resolved. CDR3 length: 13 amino acids. V lost 5 bases, J lost 4 bases, and 9 bases lay in between. Germline CDR1 reads MNHEY; CDR2 reads SMNVEV (reference sequence). This chain's CDR3 is CASSVEKYNEQFF. The DNA of the CDR3 is TGTGCCAGCAGTGTGGAGAAGTACAATGAGCAGTTCTTC.

CDR3 sequence: CASSMGRGGDEQFF. CDR3 sequence (DNA): TGTGCCAGTAGCATGGGGAGGGGGGGAGATGAGCAGTTCTTC. The chain couples TRBV19 to TRBJ2-1; a possible D gene is TRBD2 (7 bases). V shed 6 bases and J shed 8 bases, with 17 bases lying between them. CDR1 and CDR2 (germline): LNHDA, SQIVND (reference sequence). The CDR3 sequence is 14 residues long.

The chain joins TRBV9 to TRBJ1-3; the D gene is possibly TRBD1 (6 bases). This CDR3 is built from 17 residues. The germline V and J ends were trimmed by 3 bases and 0 bases, with 16 bases remaining between them. Germline V gene lookup returns CDR1 SGDLS and CDR2 YYNGEE. The chain's CDR3 is CASSAEQGSHSGNTIYF. The CDR3 nucleotides are TGTGCCAGCAGCGCCGAACAGGGTTCCCACTCTGGAAACACCATATATTTT. Combining the CDR3 with reference TRBV9 and TRBJ1-3 gives the whole variable domain DSGVTQTPKHLITATGQRVTLRCSPRSGDLSVYWYQQSLDQGLQFLIQYYNGEERAKGNILERFSAQQFPDLHSELNLSSLELGDSALYFCASSAEQGSHSGNTIYFGEGSWLTVV.